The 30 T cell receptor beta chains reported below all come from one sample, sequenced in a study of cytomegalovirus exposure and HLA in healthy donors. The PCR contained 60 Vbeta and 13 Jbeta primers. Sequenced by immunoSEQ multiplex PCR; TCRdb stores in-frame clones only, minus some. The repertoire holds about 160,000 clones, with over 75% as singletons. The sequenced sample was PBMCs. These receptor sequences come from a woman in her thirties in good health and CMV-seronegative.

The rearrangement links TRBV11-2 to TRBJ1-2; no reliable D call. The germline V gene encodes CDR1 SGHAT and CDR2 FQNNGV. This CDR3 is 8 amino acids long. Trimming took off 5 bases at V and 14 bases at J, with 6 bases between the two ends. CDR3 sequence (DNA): TGTGCCAGCAGCCCAACTACCTTC. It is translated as CASSPTTF.

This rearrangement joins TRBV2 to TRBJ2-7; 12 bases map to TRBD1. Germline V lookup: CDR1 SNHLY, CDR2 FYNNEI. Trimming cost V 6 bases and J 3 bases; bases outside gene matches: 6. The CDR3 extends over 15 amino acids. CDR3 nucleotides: TGTGCCAGCAGCGGGGGGACAGGGGGCTTCTACGAGCAGTACTTC. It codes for CASSGGTGGFYEQYF.

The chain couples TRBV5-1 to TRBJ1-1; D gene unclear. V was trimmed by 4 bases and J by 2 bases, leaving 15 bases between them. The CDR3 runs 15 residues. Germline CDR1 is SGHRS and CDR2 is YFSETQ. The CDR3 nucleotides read TGCGCCAGCAGCCTATTCCCGGGGTTCAACACTGAAGCTTTCTTT. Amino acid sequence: CASSLFPGFNTEAFF.

The CDR3, as DNA: TGTGCCAGCAGCTTACTTGAGGAACGGGGATTAAGTGGCTACACCTTC. Protein: CASSLLEERGLSGYTF. This rearrangement joins TRBV7-9 to TRBJ1-2; unclear D gene. This CDR3 region has 16 residues. V lost 2 bases to trimming and J lost 7 bases, with 20 bases between them. The germline V gene has CDR1 SEHNR and CDR2 FQNEAQ (reference sequence).

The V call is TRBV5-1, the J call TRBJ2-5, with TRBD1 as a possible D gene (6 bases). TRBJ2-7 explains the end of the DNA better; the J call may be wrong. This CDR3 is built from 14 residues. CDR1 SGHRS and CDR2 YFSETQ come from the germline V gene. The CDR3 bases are TGCGCCAGCAGCCTGGACACAGGGTCCTACGAGCAGTACTTC. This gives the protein CASSLDTGSYEQYF.

CDR3 coding DNA: TGTGCCAGCAGGGTAGGCAGGGGCGTCGATCCCCAGCATTTT. Protein: CASRVGRGVDPQHF. The chain has TRBV2 and TRBJ1-5, with a possible D match to TRBD1 (6 bases). Trimming removed 6 bases from V and 10 bases from J, with 19 bases in between. In germline, CDR1 is SNHLY, CDR2 FYNNEI. The length of the CDR3 is 14 residues.

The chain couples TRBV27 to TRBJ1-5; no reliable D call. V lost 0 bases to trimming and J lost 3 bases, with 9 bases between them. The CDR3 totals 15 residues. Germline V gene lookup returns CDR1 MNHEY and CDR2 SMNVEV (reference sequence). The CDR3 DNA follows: TGTGCCAGCAGTTTATCTGGCCAGTTCAATCAGCCCCAGCATTTT. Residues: CASSLSGQFNQPQHF.

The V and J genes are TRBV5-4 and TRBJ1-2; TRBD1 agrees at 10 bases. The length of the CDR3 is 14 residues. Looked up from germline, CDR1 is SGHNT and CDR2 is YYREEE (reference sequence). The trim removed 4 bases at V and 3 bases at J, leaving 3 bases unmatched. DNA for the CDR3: TGTGCCAGCAGCACCGGACAGGGGGACTATGGCTACACCTTC. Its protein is CASSTGQGDYGYTF.

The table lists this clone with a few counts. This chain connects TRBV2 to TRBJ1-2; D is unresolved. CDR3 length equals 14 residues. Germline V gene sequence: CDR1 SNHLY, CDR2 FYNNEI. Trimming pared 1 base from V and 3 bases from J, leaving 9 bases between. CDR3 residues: CASSEGAGDYGYTF. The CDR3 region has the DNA TGTGCCAGCAGTGAAGGTGCAGGCGACTATGGCTACACCTTC. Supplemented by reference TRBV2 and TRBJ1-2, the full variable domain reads EPEVTQTPSHQVTQMGQEVILRCVPISNHLYFYWYRQILGQKVEFLVSFYNNEISEKSEIFDDQFSVERPDGSNFTLKIRSTKLEDSAMYFCASSEGAGDYGYTFGSGTRLTVV.

This CDR3 is CASSALAYEQFF. CDR3 coding DNA: TGTGCCAGCAGTGCTCTAGCCTATGAGCAGTTCTTC. The chain uses TRBV2 and TRBJ2-1; the D gene is possibly TRBD2 (5 bases). Per the germline V gene, CDR1 is SNHLY and CDR2 is FYNNEI. The CDR3 consists of 12 residues. V dropped 4 bases and J dropped 8 bases, with 9 bases sitting between them.

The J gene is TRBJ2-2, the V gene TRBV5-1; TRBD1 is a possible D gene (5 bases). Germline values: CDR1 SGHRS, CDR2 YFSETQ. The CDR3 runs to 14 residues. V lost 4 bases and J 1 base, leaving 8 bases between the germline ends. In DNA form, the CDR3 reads TGCGCCAGCAGCCCTCAGGGGAACACCGGGGAGCTGTTTTTT. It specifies CASSPQGNTGELFF.

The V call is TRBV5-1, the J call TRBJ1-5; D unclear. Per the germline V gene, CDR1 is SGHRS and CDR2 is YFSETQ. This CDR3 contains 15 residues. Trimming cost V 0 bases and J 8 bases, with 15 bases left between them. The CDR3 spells CASSLAGGVSEPQHF. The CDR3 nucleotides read TGCGCCAGCAGCTTGGCCGGTGGAGTGTCGGAGCCCCAGCATTTT.

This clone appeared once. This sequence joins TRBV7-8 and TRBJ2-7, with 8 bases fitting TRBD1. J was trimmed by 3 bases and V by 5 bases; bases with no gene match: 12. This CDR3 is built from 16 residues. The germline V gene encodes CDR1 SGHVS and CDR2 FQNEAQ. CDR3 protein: CASSRPGQGSLYEQYF. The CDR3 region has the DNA TGTGCCAGCAGCAGACCCGGACAGGGCAGCCTCTACGAGCAGTACTTC.

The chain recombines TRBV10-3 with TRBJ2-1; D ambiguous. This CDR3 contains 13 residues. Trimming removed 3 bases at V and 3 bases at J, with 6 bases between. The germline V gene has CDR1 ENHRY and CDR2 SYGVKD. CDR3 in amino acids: CAISEENYNEQFF. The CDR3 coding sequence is TGTGCCATCAGTGAAGAGAACTACAATGAGCAGTTCTTC.

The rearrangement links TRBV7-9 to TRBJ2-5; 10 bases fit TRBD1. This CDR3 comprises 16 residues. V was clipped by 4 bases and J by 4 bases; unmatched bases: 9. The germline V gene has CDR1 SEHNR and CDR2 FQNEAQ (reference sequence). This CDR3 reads CASSSPGQGLTETQYF. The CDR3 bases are TGTGCCAGCAGCTCTCCGGGACAGGGGTTAACAGAGACCCAGTACTTC.

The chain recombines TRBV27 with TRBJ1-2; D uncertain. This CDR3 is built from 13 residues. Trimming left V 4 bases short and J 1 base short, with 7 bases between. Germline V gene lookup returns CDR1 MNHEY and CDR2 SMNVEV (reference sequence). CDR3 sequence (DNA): TGTGCCAGCAGTTACGGAGATAACTATGGCTACACCTTC. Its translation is CASSYGDNYGYTF.

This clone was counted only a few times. This CDR3 reads CASSLQDRVTYEQYF. The CDR3 DNA follows: TGTGCCAGCAGCTTGCAGGACAGGGTTACCTACGAGCAGTACTTC. This rearrangement joins TRBV5-4 to TRBJ2-7, with 8 positions matching TRBD1. Germline assignment: CDR1 SGHNT and CDR2 YYREEE (reference sequence). The ends lost 1 base at V and 2 bases at J; junction bases unmatched: 5. This CDR3 spans 15 amino acids.

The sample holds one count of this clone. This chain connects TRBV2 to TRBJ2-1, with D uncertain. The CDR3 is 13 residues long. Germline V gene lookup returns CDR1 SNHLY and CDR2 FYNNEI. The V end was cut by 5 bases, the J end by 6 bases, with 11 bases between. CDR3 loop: CASSPDTPNEQFF. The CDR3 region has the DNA TGTGCCAGCAGTCCTGACACCCCCAATGAGCAGTTCTTC.

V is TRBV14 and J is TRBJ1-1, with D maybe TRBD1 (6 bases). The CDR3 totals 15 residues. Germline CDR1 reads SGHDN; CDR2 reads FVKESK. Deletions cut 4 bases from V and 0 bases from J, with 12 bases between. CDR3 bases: TGTGCCAGCAGCCCACAGGGCCTAATGAACACTGAAGCTTTCTTT. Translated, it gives CASSPQGLMNTEAFF.

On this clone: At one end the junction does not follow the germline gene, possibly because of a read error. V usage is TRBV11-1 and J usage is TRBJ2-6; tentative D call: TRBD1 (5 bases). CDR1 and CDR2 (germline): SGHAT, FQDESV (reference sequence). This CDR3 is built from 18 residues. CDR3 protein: CASSRTSVSPSGANGLTF. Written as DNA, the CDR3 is TGTGCCAGCAGCCGAACGTCCGTTTCCCCCTCTGGGGCCAACGGCCTGACTTTC.

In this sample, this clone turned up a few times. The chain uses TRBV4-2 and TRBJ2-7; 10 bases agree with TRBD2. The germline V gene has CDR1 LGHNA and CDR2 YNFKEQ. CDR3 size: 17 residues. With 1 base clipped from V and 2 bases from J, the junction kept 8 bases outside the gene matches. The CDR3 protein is CASSQVTGTSVTYEQYF. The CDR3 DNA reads TGTGCCAGCAGCCAAGTAACCGGGACTAGCGTAACCTACGAGCAGTACTTC.

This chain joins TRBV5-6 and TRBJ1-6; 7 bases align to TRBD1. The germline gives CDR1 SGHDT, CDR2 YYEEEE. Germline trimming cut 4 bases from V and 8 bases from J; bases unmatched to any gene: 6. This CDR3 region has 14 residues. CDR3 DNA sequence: TGTGCCAGCAGCCCCAGGACAGGATATTCACCCCTCCACTTT. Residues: CASSPRTGYSPLHF. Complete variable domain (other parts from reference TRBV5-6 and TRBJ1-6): DAGVTQSPTHLIKTRGQQVTLRCSPKSGHDTVSWYQQALGQGPQFIFQYYEEEERQRGNFPDRFSGHQFPNYSSELNVNALLLGDSALYLCASSPRTGYSPLHFGNGTRLTVT.

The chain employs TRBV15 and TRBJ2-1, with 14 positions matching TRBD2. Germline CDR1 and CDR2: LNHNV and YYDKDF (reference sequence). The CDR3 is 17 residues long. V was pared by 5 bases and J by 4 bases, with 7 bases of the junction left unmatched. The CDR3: CATSDGTSGGPYNEQFF. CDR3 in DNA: TGTGCCACCAGCGACGGGACTAGCGGGGGACCATACAATGAGCAGTTCTTC.

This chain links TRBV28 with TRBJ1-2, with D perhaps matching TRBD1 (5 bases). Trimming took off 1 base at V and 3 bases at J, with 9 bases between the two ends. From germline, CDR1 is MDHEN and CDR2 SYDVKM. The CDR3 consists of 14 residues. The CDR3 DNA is TGTGCCAGCAGTTTATTGGGGGGAGACTATGGCTACACCTTC. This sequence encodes CASSLLGGDYGYTF.

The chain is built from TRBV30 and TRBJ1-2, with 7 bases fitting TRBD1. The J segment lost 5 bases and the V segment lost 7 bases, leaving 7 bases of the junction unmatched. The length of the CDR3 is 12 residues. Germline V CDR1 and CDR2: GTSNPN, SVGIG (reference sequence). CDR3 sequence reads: CAFLQGRYGYTF. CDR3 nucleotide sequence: TGTGCCTTCCTACAGGGGAGATATGGCTACACCTTC.

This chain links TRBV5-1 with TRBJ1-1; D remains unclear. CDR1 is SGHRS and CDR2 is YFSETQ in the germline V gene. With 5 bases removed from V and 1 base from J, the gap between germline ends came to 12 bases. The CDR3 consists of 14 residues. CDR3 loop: CASRAGVSNTEAFF. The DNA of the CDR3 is TGCGCCAGCAGGGCGGGAGTCTCGAACACTGAAGCTTTCTTT.

The CDR3 here is CASSQERASGGTDTQYF. The CDR3 bases are TGCGCCAGCAGCCAAGAACGGGCCAGCGGGGGTACAGATACGCAGTATTTT. This chain uses TRBV4-1 with TRBJ2-3; the match to TRBD2 covers 8 bases. The length of the CDR3 is 17 residues. Germline values: CDR1 MGHRA, CDR2 YSYEKL. Trimming took 0 bases from V and 3 from J; bases not matched to a gene: 8.

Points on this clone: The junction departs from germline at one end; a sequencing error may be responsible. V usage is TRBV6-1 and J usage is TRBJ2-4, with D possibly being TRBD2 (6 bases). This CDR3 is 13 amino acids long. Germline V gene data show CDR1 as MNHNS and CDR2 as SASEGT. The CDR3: CASGEVLPNSQYF. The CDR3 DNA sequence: TGTGCCAGCGGGGAGGTATTGCCAAACAGTCAGTACTTC.

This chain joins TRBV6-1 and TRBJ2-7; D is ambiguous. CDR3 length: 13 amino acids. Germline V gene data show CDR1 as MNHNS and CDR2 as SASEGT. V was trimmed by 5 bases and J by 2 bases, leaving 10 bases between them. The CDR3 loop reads CASSPASPYEQYF. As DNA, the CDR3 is TGTGCCAGCAGTCCCGCGAGTCCCTACGAGCAGTACTTC.

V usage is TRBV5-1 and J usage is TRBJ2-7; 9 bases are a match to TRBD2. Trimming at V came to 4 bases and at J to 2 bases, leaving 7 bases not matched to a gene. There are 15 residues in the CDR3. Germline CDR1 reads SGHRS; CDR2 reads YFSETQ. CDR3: CASSIASGATYEQYF. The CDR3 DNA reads TGCGCCAGCAGCATAGCTAGCGGGGCAACCTACGAGCAGTACTTC.